The present entry profiles one T cell receptor beta chain with its context. Its antigen is not known. Trimming left V 2 bases short and J 9 bases short, with 17 bases between. Germline lookup yields CDR1 LNHNV and CDR2 YYDKDF (reference sequence). The CDR3 has 16 amino acids. TCRdb's table, derived via immunoSEQ multiplex PCR, lists solely in-frame clones and lacks some. The data hold about 2,700 clones, with under 25% observed a single time. This sample was taken from a study of T cells in localized non-small cell lung cancer. Study outcomes and limitations: Prolonged overall survival went with higher T cell density in the blood. Tumor showed lower T cell clonality than uninvolved adjacent lung, where it was highest.

The sequencing here drew on lung tumor tissue, taken before any cancer treatment. This chain connects TRBV15 to TRBJ1-6, with D possibly matching TRBD1 (5 bases). The origin of this receptor is a woman aged 35 to 70 with stage I lung adenocarcinoma. The CDR3 DNA is TGTGCCACCAGCAGATCGGTGGAGGGGCCAATTTCACCCCTCCACTTT. Amino acid sequence: CATSRSVEGPISPLHF.